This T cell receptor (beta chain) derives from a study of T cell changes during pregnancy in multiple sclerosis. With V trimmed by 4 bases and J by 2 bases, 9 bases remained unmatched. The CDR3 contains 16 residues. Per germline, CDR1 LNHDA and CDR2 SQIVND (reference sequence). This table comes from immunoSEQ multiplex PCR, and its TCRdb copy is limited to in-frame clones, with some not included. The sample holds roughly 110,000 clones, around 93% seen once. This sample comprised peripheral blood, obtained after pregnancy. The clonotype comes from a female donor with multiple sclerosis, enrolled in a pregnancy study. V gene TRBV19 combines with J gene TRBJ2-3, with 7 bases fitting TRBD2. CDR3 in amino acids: CASSTPGGTNTDTQYF. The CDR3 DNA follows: TGTGCCAGTAGTACCCCAGGCGGGACTAACACAGATACGCAGTATTTT. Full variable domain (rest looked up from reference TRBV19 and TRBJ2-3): DGGITQSPKYLFRKEGQNVTLSCEQNLNHDAMYWYRQDPGQGLRLIYYSQIVNDFQKGDIAEGYSVSREKKESFPLTVTSAQKNPTAFYLCASSTPGGTNTDTQYFGPGTRLTVL.